Listed below are T cell receptor beta chains from one sample, sequenced in a study of beta chain features in type 1 diabetes. The data were produced by immunoSEQ multiplex PCR, yet TCRdb's version contains in-frame clones alone and is incomplete. The sample yields about 320,000 clones, less than 15% seen once. Sequencing was carried out using central memory CD4+ T cells from blood. These receptors all stem from a young man in good health. Both conserved end residues are part of each CDR3. The D gene is left open where the match is weak.

d_call | j_call | v_call | cdr3_aa
TRBD1 | TRBJ2-2 | TRBV18 | CASSPWTGGTGELFF
NA | TRBJ2-7 | TRBV7-2 | CASSPRTADRAEQYF
TRBD1 | TRBJ1-5 | TRBV27 | CASSVDRGNQPQHF
NA | TRBJ1-1 | TRBV18 | CASSPGSPTNTEAFF
NA | TRBJ1-6 | TRBV2 | CASSEGFNSPLHF
NA | TRBJ2-1 | TRBV7-9 | CASSPRRGSYNEQFF
NA | TRBJ1-1 | TRBV6-5 | CASSYFRTGRTEAFF
NA | TRBJ2-2 | TRBV28 | CASGIYSTGELFF
NA | TRBJ1-4 | TRBV11-3 | CASSPRGNEKLFF
NA | TRBJ2-1 | TRBV6-5 | CASSPSYGRNNEQFF
NA | TRBJ2-1 | TRBV2 | CASSNGREQFF
TRBD1 | TRBJ1-5 | TRBV2 | CASSPGRGQQPQHF
TRBD1 | TRBJ2-7 | TRBV4-3 | CASSHPGTGRDEQYF
NA | TRBJ1-3 | TRBV4-2 | CASSEVGVEGNTIYF
NA | TRBJ1-2 | TRBV29-1 | CSVDGGANYGYTF
NA | TRBJ2-3 | TRBV9 | CASSVSGISTDTQYF
TRBD2 | TRBJ2-3 | TRBV7-9 | CASSLDLAGGTDTQYF
NA | TRBJ2-1 | TRBV25-1 | CASQTTWQSADNEQFF
NA | TRBJ1-6 | TRBV7-9 | CASSFERDNSPLHF
NA | TRBJ1-2 | TRBV14 | CASSQAQGQGGYTF
NA | TRBJ1-2 | TRBV29-1 | CSAASTNYGYTF
NA | TRBJ2-1 | TRBV7-2 | CASSLLASSGREQFF
NA | TRBJ2-3 | TRBV5-6 | CASFAAGTDTQYF
TRBD2 | TRBJ2-5 | TRBV18 | CASSPGLAEAETQYF
NA | TRBJ2-1 | TRBV7-9 | CASSLSPGTGGLEQFF
NA | TRBJ2-1 | TRBV10-3 | CATERIVGGPRNEQFF
TRBD2 | TRBJ2-3 | TRBV11-2 | CASRQWTSGALTDTQYF
NA | TRBJ1-1 | TRBV6-5 | CASKINGQPNTEAFF
NA | TRBJ1-5 | TRBV27 | CASSLRGGNNQPQHF